A single sample gave rise to the 17 T cell receptor beta chains below, sequenced in a study of shared clonotypes between healthy human individuals (dated by TCRdb to about 2020). CD8 naive samples consisted of CD45RO-negative cells that were positively selected for CCR7, yielding a CD45RA+CCR7+ population without TemRA cells. Libraries were constructed by the immunoSEQ multiplex PCR assay. TCRdb carries this immuneACCESS record with in-frame sequences only. Its versions omit some clonotypes, under half of them owing to an unresolved V gene in the studies checked, with the rest unexplained. This sample comprises 1.5 million to 2.5 million clones, about 95% of them detected only once. Roughly 1.2% of the sample rests with the top ten. Sequenced: naive CD8+ T cells sorted from blood. According to the study, the label for this sample's cell subset or site signals: CD45RA+CCR7+. These receptors all come from a man younger than 35 in good health.

This clone has only one observation. The chain links TRBV9 to TRBJ2-1; 14 bases line up with TRBD2. The CDR3 totals 18 residues. V trimming: 2 bases; J trimming: 4 bases; junction bases outside the gene matches: 8. Germline CDR1 reads SGDLS; CDR2 reads YYNGEE. This CDR3 is CASSVVGLAGARYNEQFF. The CDR3, as DNA: TGTGCCAGCAGCGTGGTGGGACTAGCGGGAGCGAGATACAATGAGCAGTTCTTC.

V gene TRBV7-9 combines with J gene TRBJ2-7; possibly TRBD2 for D (5 bases). The germline V gene has CDR1 SEHNR and CDR2 FQNEAQ (reference sequence). V was clipped by 5 bases and J by 2 bases, with 16 bases between them. This CDR3 is 15 amino acids long. The CDR3 spells CASSPPPGLAYEQYF. DNA of the CDR3: TGTGCCAGCAGCCCCCCCCCGGGGTTAGCCTACGAGCAGTACTTC.

The chain employs TRBV28 and TRBJ1-1, with TRBD1 matching over 10 bases. CDR3 length: 15 amino acids. Germline V gene data show CDR1 as MDHEN and CDR2 as SYDVKM. V lost 1 base and J lost 3; bases outside the gene matches: 2. The CDR3 DNA follows: TGTGCCAGCAGTTTATATGGACAGGGGGACACTGAAGCTTTCTTT. This translates into CASSLYGQGDTEAFF.

The V gene is TRBV5-4, the J gene TRBJ1-3, with D possibly TRBD1 on 5 matching bases. V was trimmed by 0 bases and J by 8 bases, leaving 9 bases between them. Germline CDR1 is SGHNT and CDR2 is YYREEE (reference sequence). This CDR3 spans 13 amino acids. The CDR3 is CASSLGGDDTIYF. The CDR3 DNA follows: TGTGCCAGCAGCTTGGGGGGGGACGACACCATATATTTT.

The gene calls are TRBV4-3 and TRBJ1-4; the D is unclear. Germline loops: CDR1 LGHNA, CDR2 YSLEER. V was clipped by 0 bases and J by 6 bases, with 8 bases between them. The CDR3 extends over 14 amino acids. CDR3 in DNA: TGCGCCAGCAGCCAAGACAGGTCCGATGAAAAACTGTTTTTT. It specifies CASSQDRSDEKLFF.

The genes are TRBV11-2 and TRBJ2-3, with D perhaps matching TRBD2 (6 bases). Germline V gene sequence: CDR1 SGHAT, CDR2 FQNNGV. V lost 8 bases, J lost 3 bases, and 21 bases lay in between. The CDR3 spans 16 residues. The CDR3 DNA reads TGTGCCAGCGAACCTTTGGGCGGGACCGAGACAGATACGCAGTATTTT. Translation: CASEPLGGTETDTQYF. Based on the CDR3 plus reference TRBV11-2 and TRBJ2-3, the full variable domain is EAGVAQSPRYKIIEKRQSVAFWCNPISGHATLYWYQQILGQGPKLLIQFQNNGVVDDSQLPKDRFSAERLKGVDSTLKIQPAKLEDSAVYLCASEPLGGTETDTQYFGPGTRLTVL.

The chain couples TRBV14 to TRBJ2-2; 7 bases line up with TRBD2. Losses at the gene ends were 1 base for V and 5 bases for J; bases not matched to a gene: 7. CDR1 and CDR2 (germline): SGHDN, FVKESK. The CDR3 runs 16 residues. CDR3 sequence: CASSQVVPGGTGELFF. The CDR3 DNA reads as TGTGCCAGCAGCCAAGTGGTGCCCGGGGGGACCGGGGAGCTGTTTTTT.

The J gene is TRBJ2-2, the V gene TRBV5-6; no reliable D call. This CDR3 contains 15 residues. V lost 6 bases and J lost 7, with 19 bases in between. Germline V lookup: CDR1 SGHDT, CDR2 YYEEEE. The CDR3 nucleotides read TGTGCCAGCAACTTTCGTCCCGAACATAGCGGGGAGCTGTTTTTT. Its protein is CASNFRPEHSGELFF. The full variable domain, completed using reference TRBV5-6 and TRBJ2-2, is DAGVTQSPTHLIKTRGQQVTLRCSPKSGHDTVSWYQQALGQGPQFIFQYYEEEERQRGNFPDRFSGHQFPNYSSELNVNALLLGDSALYLCASNFRPEHSGELFFGEGSRLTVL.

This chain connects TRBV9 to TRBJ2-1, with D possibly matching TRBD2 (6 bases). The CDR3 contains 15 residues. V shed 3 bases and J shed 7 bases, with 17 bases lying between them. Germline lookup yields CDR1 SGDLS and CDR2 YYNGEE. CDR3 residues: CASSASELHLNEQFF. The CDR3 coding sequence is TGTGCCAGCAGCGCTAGCGAGCTACACTTAAATGAGCAGTTCTTC.

The chain links TRBV6-5 to TRBJ2-2; a weak D match, TRBD1 (5 bases). V was clipped by 6 bases and J by 8 bases, with 16 bases between them. Per germline, CDR1 MNHEY and CDR2 SVGAGI. The CDR3 totals 14 residues. DNA for the CDR3: TGTGCCAGCAGCCCAGCCTCGACAGCGGGGGAGCTGTTTTTT. Residues: CASSPASTAGELFF.

This chain links TRBV6-5 with TRBJ2-2; the match to TRBD1 covers 8 bases. The CDR3 has 16 residues. Germline assignment: CDR1 MNHEY and CDR2 SVGAGI. Losses at the gene ends were 0 bases for V and 7 bases for J; bases not matched to a gene: 7. The CDR3 spells CASSYSGRGQGGELFF. The CDR3 DNA reads TGTGCCAGCAGTTACTCGGGCAGGGGGCAAGGCGGGGAGCTGTTTTTT.

This sequence joins TRBV6-5 and TRBJ1-6; perhaps TRBD1 as D (5 bases). The CDR3 length is 13 residues. V lost 2 bases and J 11 bases, leaving 10 bases between the germline ends. Germline CDR1 reads MNHEY; CDR2 reads SVGAGI. CDR3 sequence reads: CASSYGTETPLHF. The CDR3 bases are TGTGCCAGCAGTTACGGGACGGAGACACCCCTCCACTTT.

The rearrangement uses TRBV5-4 and TRBJ2-5; 8 bases match TRBD1. Looked up from germline, CDR1 is SGHNT and CDR2 is YYREEE (reference sequence). V lost 1 base and J lost 5; bases outside the gene matches: 13. This CDR3 spans 17 amino acids. The CDR3 is CASSLSGQGPLWETQYF. DNA for the CDR3: TGTGCCAGCAGCTTGTCCGGACAGGGCCCGCTGTGGGAGACCCAGTACTTC. Full variable domain (rest looked up from reference TRBV5-4 and TRBJ2-5): ETGVTQSPTHLIKTRGQQVTLRCSSQSGHNTVSWYQQALGQGPQFIFQYYREEENGRGNFPPRFSGLQFPNYSSELNVNALELDDSALYLCASSLSGQGPLWETQYFGPGTRLLVL.

This chain links TRBV6-1 with TRBJ2-2; unclear D gene. CDR3 size: 13 residues. Germline CDR1 is MNHNS and CDR2 is SASEGT. V gave up 1 base and J gave up 7 bases, with 7 bases separating them. CDR3 sequence reads: CASSEGRVGELFF. CDR3 DNA: TGTGCCAGCAGTGAAGGAAGGGTCGGGGAGCTGTTTTTT.

CDR3 coding DNA: TGCGCCAGCAGCCTAGACGAGGGGAACTACGAGCAGTACTTC. Its protein product is CASSLDEGNYEQYF. The chain links TRBV5-1 to TRBJ2-7; perhaps D is TRBD1 or TRBD2 (5 bases each). Germline V gives CDR1 SGHRS, CDR2 YFSETQ. V dropped 4 bases and J dropped 3 bases, with 14 bases sitting between them. CDR3 length: 14 residues.

The gene calls are TRBV4-1 and TRBJ1-4; D possibly corresponds to TRBD1 (5 bases). This CDR3 contains 12 residues. Germline CDR1 reads MGHRA; CDR2 reads YSYEKL. Between the trimmed V and J ends, which lost 11 bases and 6 bases, there was a span of 13 bases. CDR3 coding DNA: TGCGCCGTCGTGGGGCCGGATGAAAAACTGTTTTTT. This encodes CAVVGPDEKLFF.

V usage is TRBV13 and J usage is TRBJ2-7, with a tentative D call TRBD1 (5 bases). This CDR3 has 13 residues. The germline V and J ends were trimmed by 2 bases and 5 bases, with 10 bases remaining between them. Looked up from germline, CDR1 is PRHDT and CDR2 is FYEKMQ (reference sequence). The CDR3 spells CASSLQSGNEQYF. The CDR3 DNA reads as TGTGCCAGCAGCTTACAGTCAGGGAACGAGCAGTACTTC.